This T cell receptor (beta chain) was found in a study of T cells in Graves' hyperthyroidism and ophthalmopathy (dated by TCRdb to the late 2010s). A note on the overall study: Peripheral blood samples were taken at initial diagnosis, before any treatment was given. A discovery cohort of about a hundred patients, about 44 with Graves' ophthalmopathy and 55 to 60 with stable Graves' hyperthyroidism, was used to find distinguishing TCR V-J signatures. An independent validation cohort of around 19 hyperthyroidism patients and 17 patients who later progressed to ophthalmopathy tested prospective prediction of ophthalmopathy. For training and testing, the roughly 97 patients in the discovery cohort were randomly divided in a 7:3 ratio. The study also compared thyroid tissue and blood T-cell repertoires from about six Graves' hyperthyroidism patients. After sampling, hyperthyroidism patients received methimazole starting at 30 mg daily, and ophthalmopathy patients received high-dose intravenous methylprednisolone. The paper reports TCR Vbeta CDR3 sequencing of roughly 140 peripheral blood samples: under 45 ophthalmopathy, under 80 hyperthyroidism and around 17 progressor patients.

Moderately to severely active disease, a Clinical Activity Score of at least 3, a NOSPECS grade of at least 4, and a duration under 3 months were present in ophthalmopathy patients. Patients with uncontrolled infections, other autoimmune diseases, pregnancy or lactation were excluded. Diagnoses relied on clinical symptoms, serum thyroxine and TRAb, thyroid ultrasound and orbital computed tomography. PBMCs were isolated from approximately 10 ml of fresh peripheral blood by Ficoll-Paque density gradient centrifugation. Total RNA was extracted with Trizol reagent, and quality was checked on an Agilent 2100 Bioanalyzer. This clonotype was detected many times. Its antigen target is currently unknown. No base qualities exist here, and no much larger clone lies one base off it. What the research found in general, with its limitations: Sample size was not statistically predetermined, and blinding of investigators to group allocation was not performed. Most expanded thyroid clonotypes (frequency above 0.001) were also found in blood, which suggests that blood repertoires may mirror thyroid immune responses. A 13 V-J signature model separated ophthalmopathy from stable hyperthyroidism, with approximately 87% sensitivity and roughly 81% specificity in cross-validation and 80%/75% in testing. During validation, the model predicted progression to ophthalmopathy a median of about 6.3 months ahead of onset, with around 71% sensitivity and under 85% specificity.

Amplification of TCR beta CDR3 regions was carried out from RNA transcripts. The first round of RT-PCR for the TCR CDR3 was performed with the HTBI primer set and the Qiagen OneStep RT-PCR kit. A second multiplex PCR round built the libraries, followed by size selection and purification. Paired-end sequencing of the libraries was performed with 100 bp reads on an Illumina HiSeq2000. On the study's bioinformatics: SOAPnuke was used to process the raw data, throwing out any read that contained adapters or uncalled bases, had a mean Phred below 15, or lacked an exact constant-primer or identifier match. High-quality paired reads were merged with COPE v1.2.5, and unique nucleotide sequences were defined as clonotypes. MiTCR v1.1 was used to align the clonotypes against IMGT TRBV, TRBD and TRBJ reference segments. The analysis was restricted to V-J combinations with a frequency above 0.0001, which together covered 99% to 99.2% of the repertoires. The TCS score was defined as the ratio of F50 (clonal expansion) to E x V (chaos), calculated using BLOSUM62-based TCRdist between CDR3 peptides within each V-J. Welch's t-statistics and random forest reduced some 510 V-J features to 10 to 15, which were used in a naive Bayes classifier (R e1071). TCRdb reran the public reads through fastp at Q25 and MiXCR, keeping productive beta chains. Entries that share a CDR3 protein sequence are merged under the most common genes and DNA. TCRdb's processing, not the authors' own work, is the source of the V and J calls. This sample holds nearly 600,000 distinct CDR3 sequences; 12% to 15% were observed only once. About 6.6% of the sample comes from the top ten.

The CDR3 sequence holds 19 residues, the cysteine and phenylalanine included. Only the CDR3 part of the read is kept: 57 bases, read in frame from the first base. Trimming removed 2 bases from V and 2 bases from J; the gene matches leave 14 bases unexplained. Via the germline V gene, CDR1 is MNHGY and CDR2 SAAAGT. The chain was built from TRBV6-8 and TRBJ1-5; a stretch of 8 junction bases matches TRBD1. This sequence was found in a woman aged 18 to 35 with Graves' ophthalmopathy. Sequenced input: blood. The CDR3 region has the sequence CASSYVTETGEVRNQPQHF. The sequenced DNA: TGTGCCAGCAGTTACGTAACGGAGACAGGGGAAGTTCGCAATCAGCCCCAGCATTTT.